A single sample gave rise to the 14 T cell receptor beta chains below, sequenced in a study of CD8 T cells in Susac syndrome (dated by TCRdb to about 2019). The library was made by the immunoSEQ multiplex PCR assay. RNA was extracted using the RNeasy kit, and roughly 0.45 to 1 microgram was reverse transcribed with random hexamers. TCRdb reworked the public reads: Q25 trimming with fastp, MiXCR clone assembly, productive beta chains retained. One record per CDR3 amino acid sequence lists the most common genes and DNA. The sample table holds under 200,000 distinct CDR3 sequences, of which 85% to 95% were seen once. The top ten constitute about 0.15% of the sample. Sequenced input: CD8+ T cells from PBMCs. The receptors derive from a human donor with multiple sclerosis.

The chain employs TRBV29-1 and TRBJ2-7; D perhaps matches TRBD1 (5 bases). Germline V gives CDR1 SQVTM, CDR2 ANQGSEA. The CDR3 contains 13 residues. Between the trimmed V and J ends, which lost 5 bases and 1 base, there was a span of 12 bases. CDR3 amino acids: CSVSGSSSYEQYF. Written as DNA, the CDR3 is TGCAGCGTTTCAGGGTCTTCATCCTACGAGCAGTACTTC.

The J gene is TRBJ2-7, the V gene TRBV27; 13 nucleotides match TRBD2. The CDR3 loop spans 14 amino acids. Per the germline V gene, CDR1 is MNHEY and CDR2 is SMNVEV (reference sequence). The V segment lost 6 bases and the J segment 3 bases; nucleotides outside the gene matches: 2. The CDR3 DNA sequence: TGTGCCAGCAGAGGACTAGCGGGAGTCTACGAGCAGTACTTC. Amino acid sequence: CASRGLAGVYEQYF.

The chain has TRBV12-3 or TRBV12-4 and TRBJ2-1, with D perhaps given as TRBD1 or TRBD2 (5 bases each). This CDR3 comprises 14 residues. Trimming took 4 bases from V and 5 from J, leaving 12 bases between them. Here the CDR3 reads CASSYEGTHNEQFF. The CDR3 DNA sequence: TGTGCCAGCAGTTATGAGGGGACCCACAATGAGCAGTTCTTC.

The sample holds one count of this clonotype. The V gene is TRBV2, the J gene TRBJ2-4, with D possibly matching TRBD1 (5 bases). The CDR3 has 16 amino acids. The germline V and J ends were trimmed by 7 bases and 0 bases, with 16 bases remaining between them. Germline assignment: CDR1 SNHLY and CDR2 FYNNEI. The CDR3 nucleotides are TGTGCCAGCATACCACAGGAGTCCCTAGCCAAAAACATTCAGTACTTC. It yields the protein CASIPQESLAKNIQYF.

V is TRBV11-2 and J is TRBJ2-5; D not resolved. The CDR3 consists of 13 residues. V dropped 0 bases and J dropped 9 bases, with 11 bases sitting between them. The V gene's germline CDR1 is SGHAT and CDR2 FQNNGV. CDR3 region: CASSLEIWMAQYF. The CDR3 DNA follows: TGTGCCAGCAGCTTAGAGATCTGGATGGCCCAGTACTTC.

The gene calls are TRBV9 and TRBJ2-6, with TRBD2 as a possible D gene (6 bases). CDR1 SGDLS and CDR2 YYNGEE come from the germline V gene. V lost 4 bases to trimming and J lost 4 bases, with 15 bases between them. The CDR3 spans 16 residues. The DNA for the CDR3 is TGTGCCAGCAGCTCCAATCGGGAGACCGGGGCCAACGTCCTGACTTTC. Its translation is CASSSNRETGANVLTF.

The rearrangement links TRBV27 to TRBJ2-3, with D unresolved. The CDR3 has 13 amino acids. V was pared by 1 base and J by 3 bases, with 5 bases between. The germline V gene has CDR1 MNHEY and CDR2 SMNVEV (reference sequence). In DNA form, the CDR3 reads TGTGCCAGCAGTTTATTATCAACAGATACGCAGTATTTT. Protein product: CASSLLSTDTQYF.

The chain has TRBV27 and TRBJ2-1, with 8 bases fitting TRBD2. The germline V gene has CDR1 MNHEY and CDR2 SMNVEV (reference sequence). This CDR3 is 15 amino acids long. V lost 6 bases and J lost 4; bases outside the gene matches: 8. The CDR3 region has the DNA TGTGCCAGCAGACCCCGGCGGGAGGCTTACAATGAGCAGTTCTTC. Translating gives CASRPRREAYNEQFF.

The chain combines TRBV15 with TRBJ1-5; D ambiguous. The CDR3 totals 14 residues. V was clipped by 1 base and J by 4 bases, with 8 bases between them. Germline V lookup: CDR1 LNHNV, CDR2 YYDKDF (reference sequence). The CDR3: CATSRAGPNQPQHF. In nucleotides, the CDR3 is TGTGCCACCAGCAGAGCCGGGCCGAATCAGCCCCAGCATTTT. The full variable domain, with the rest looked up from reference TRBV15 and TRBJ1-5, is DAMVIQNPRYQVTQFGKPVTLSCSQTLNHNVMYWYQQKSSQAPKLLFHYYDKDFNNEADTPDNFQSRRPNTSFCFLDIRSPGLGDTAMYLCATSRAGPNQPQHFGDGTRLSIL.

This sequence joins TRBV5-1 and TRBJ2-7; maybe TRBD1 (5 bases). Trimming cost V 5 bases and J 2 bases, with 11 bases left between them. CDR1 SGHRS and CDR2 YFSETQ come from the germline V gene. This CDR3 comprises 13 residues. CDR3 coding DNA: TGCGCCAGCAGACCGGACATAACCTACGAGCAGTACTTC. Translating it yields CASRPDITYEQYF. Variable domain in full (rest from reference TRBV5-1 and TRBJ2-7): KAGVTQTPRYLIKTRGQQVTLSCSPISGHRSVSWYQQTPGQGLQFLFEYFSETQRNKGNFPGRFSGRQFSNSRSEMNVSTLELGDSALYLCASRPDITYEQYFGPGTRLTVT.

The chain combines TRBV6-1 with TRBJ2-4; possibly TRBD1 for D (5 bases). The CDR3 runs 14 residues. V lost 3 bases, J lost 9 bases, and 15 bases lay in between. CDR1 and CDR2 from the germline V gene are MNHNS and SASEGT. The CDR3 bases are TGTGCCAGCAGTGAGACGCTGGAACAGGCCATTCAGTACTTC. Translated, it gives CASSETLEQAIQYF.

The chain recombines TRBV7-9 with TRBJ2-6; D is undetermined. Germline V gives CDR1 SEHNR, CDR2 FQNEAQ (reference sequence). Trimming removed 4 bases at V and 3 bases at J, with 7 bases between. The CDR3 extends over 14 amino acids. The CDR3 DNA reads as TGTGCCAGCAGCTCACAAAGTGGGGCCAACGTCCTGACTTTC. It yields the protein CASSSQSGANVLTF. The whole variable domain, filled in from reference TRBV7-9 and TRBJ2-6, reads DTGVSQNPRHKITKRGQNVTFRCDPISEHNRLYWYRQTLGQGPEFLTYFQNEAQLEKSRLLSDRFSAERPKGSFSTLEIQRTEQGDSAMYLCASSSQSGANVLTFGAGSRLTVL.

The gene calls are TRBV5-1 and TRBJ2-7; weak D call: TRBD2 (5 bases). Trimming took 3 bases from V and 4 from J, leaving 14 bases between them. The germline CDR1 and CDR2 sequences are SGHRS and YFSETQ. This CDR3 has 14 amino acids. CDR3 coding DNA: TGCGCCAGCAGCTCAAACCCCCGGGGTTACGAGCAGTACTTC. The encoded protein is CASSSNPRGYEQYF.

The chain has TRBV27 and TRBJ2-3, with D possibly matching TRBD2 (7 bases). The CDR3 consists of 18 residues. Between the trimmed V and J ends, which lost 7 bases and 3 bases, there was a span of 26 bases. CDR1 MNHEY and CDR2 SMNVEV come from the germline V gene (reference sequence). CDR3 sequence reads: CASNSKKGGALRTDTQYF. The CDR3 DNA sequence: TGTGCCAGCAATTCCAAGAAGGGGGGGGCACTAAGGACAGATACGCAGTATTTT.